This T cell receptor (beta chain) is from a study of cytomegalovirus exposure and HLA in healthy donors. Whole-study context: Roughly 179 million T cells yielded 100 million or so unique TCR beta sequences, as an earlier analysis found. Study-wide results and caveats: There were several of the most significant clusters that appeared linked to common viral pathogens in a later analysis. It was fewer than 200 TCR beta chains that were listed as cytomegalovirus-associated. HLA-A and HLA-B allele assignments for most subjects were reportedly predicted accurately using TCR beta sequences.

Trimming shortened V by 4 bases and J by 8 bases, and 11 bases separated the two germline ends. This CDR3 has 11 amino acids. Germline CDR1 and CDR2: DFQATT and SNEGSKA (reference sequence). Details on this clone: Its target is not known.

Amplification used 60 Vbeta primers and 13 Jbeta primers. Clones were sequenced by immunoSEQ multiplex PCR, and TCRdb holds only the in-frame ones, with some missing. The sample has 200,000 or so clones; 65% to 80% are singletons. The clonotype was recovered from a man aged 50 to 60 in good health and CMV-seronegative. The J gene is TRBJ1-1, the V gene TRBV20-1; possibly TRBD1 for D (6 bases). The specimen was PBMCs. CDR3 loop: CSAIRQVEAFF. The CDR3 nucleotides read TGCAGTGCTATCAGACAGGTCGAAGCTTTCTTT.